Below, 9 T cell receptor beta chains from the same sample are listed, as sequenced in a study of T cells after yellow fever vaccination. TCRdb itself ran the 5' RACE reads through MiXCR, one entry per CDR3 protein. The sample yields hundreds of thousands of distinct CDR3 sequences, just over 20% seen once. Sample: PBMCs, taken 21 days after the first yellow fever vaccination. The receptors originated from a man aged 18 to 30 who received the YFV17D yellow fever vaccine.

V and J are TRBV2 and TRBJ1-6; no definite D call. Germline V CDR1 and CDR2: SNHLY, FYNNEI. The CDR3 sequence is 13 residues long. Trimming pared 1 base from V and 10 bases from J, leaving 8 bases between. Here the CDR3 reads CASSEVVGSPLHF. CDR3 DNA: TGTGCCAGCAGTGAAGTTGTTGGGTCACCCCTCCACTTT.

This clonotype was counted only a few times. The gene calls are TRBV11-1 and TRBJ2-1; 15 positions match TRBD2. Germline V gene sequence: CDR1 SGHAT, CDR2 FQDESV (reference sequence). V lost 1 base and J lost 8; bases outside the gene matches: 9. CDR3 length: 18 amino acids. The CDR3 sequence: CASSLDPGLAGGTYEQFF. The CDR3 DNA reads as TGTGCCAGCAGCTTAGACCCAGGACTAGCGGGGGGGACCTATGAGCAGTTCTTC. The whole variable domain, filled in from reference TRBV11-1 and TRBJ2-1, reads EAEVAQSPRYKITEKSQAVAFWCDPISGHATLYWYRQILGQGPELLVQFQDESVVDDSQLPKDRFSAERLKGVDSTLKIQPAELGDSAMYLCASSLDPGLAGGTYEQFFGPGTRLTVL.

This clonotype was counted between two and nine times. The V and J genes are TRBV7-2 and TRBJ2-5; the match to TRBD2 covers 12 bases. V lost 5 bases, J lost 5 bases, and 9 bases stayed unmatched. Germline V CDR1 and CDR2: SGHTA, FQGNSA. The CDR3 contains 16 residues. The CDR3 here is CASSPRLAGGRETQYF. The CDR3 nucleotides read TGTGCCAGCAGCCCTCGGCTAGCGGGGGGGCGTGAGACCCAGTACTTC.

The gene calls are TRBV9 and TRBJ2-7, with D perhaps being TRBD1 or TRBD2 (5 bases each). Germline V lookup: CDR1 SGDLS, CDR2 YYNGEE. The CDR3 is 14 amino acids. Trimming took off 2 bases at V and 0 bases at J, with 9 bases between the two ends. CDR3 nucleotides: TGTGCCAGCAGCGTCCCAGGGAGCTCCTACGAGCAGTACTTC. Translating gives CASSVPGSSYEQYF.

This clonotype was detected only once. The V and J genes are TRBV6-2 or TRBV6-3 and TRBJ2-3; perhaps TRBD1 as D (6 bases). This CDR3 is built from 14 residues. V was pared by 2 bases and J by 11 bases, with 17 bases between. The germline V gene has CDR1 MNHEY and CDR2 SVGEGT. The CDR3 DNA follows: TGTGCCAGCAGTTACCCCGCCAGGGGTGGGGGGCAGTATTTT. Its protein is CASSYPARGGGQYF.

This clonotype was recorded a few times. The rearrangement uses TRBV20-1 and TRBJ2-3; 7 bases are shared with TRBD1. The CDR3 runs 16 residues. V shed 2 bases and J 0 bases; nucleotides not matched to a gene: 8. The V gene's germline CDR1 is DFQATT and CDR2 SNEGSKA (reference sequence). Here the CDR3 reads CSARTKQGPSTDTQYF. The CDR3 coding sequence is TGCAGTGCTAGAACTAAACAGGGGCCTAGCACAGATACGCAGTATTTT.

This clonotype appeared a few times. V usage is TRBV5-6 and J usage is TRBJ2-3; 9 bases are a match to TRBD2. This CDR3 region has 16 residues. Germline assignment: CDR1 SGHDT and CDR2 YYEEEE. The V and J ends lost 0 bases and 5 bases, in that order; junction bases with no gene match: 7. The DNA of the CDR3 is TGTGCCAGCAGCTTGGGGTCGCGGGGGGGCAGAGATACGCAGTATTTT. Amino acids: CASSLGSRGGRDTQYF.

J is TRBJ2-3 and V is TRBV12-5; no reliable D call. Germline V CDR1 and CDR2: LGHNT, FRNRAP. V lost 5 bases to trimming and J lost 5 bases, with 8 bases between them. The CDR3 consists of 12 residues. The CDR3 here is CASGIREDTQYF. The CDR3, as DNA: TGTGCTAGTGGTATAAGGGAAGATACGCAGTATTTT.

The chain couples TRBV4-1 to TRBJ1-6; a weak D match, TRBD1 (5 bases). The germline CDR1 and CDR2 sequences are MGHRA and YSYEKL. V was cut by 1 base and J by 7 bases, with 17 bases left in between. The CDR3 extends over 17 amino acids. CDR3 DNA: TGCGCCAGCAGCCAAGGCATGAGGGGTGCATTAAATTCACCCCTCCACTTT. Amino acids: CASSQGMRGALNSPLHF.